A single count supports the clone carrying this T cell receptor (beta chain). Vbeta (60) and Jbeta (13) primers were used in the PCR. Data came from immunoSEQ multiplex PCR; TCRdb stores just in-frame clones and leaves some out. The sample has fewer than 200,000 clones; 80% are singletons. This record comes from a study of cytomegalovirus exposure and HLA in healthy donors. This CDR3 region has 17 residues. Germline V gene data show CDR1 as SSHAT and CDR2 as FNYEAQ (reference sequence). J lost 2 bases, V lost 5 bases, and 11 bases had no gene match. The V and J genes are TRBV7-7 and TRBJ2-3, with 9 bases fitting TRBD2. This sequence was found in a man younger than 40 in good health and CMV-seronegative. The specimen was PBMCs. DNA of the CDR3: TGTGCCAGCAGCCGGTTGGGGCGGGAGGGCCCCACAGATACGCAGTATTTT. Its translation: CASSRLGREGPTDTQYF.